Below, 7 T cell receptor beta chains from the same sample are listed, as sequenced in a study of blood T cell repertoires in COVID-19. Method: immunoSEQ multiplex PCR; TCRdb's copy keeps in-frame clones and lacks some. The table shows 260,000 or so clones, with 80% to 90% occurring only once. Input material: PBMCs or T cells enriched from blood (not recorded which). The receptors stem from a man aged 18 to 29 who had recovered from COVID-19.

V is TRBV12-2 and J is TRBJ2-1; the table's D gene call, TRBD1, was not cross checked with the DNA. TRBV12-2 represents a pseudogene. The CDR3 runs 15 residues. CDR3 sequence reads: CASRLGGTGYNEQFF. The CDR3 nucleotides are TGTGCAAGTCGCTTGGGAGGGACAGGCTACAATGAGCAGTTCTTC.

The genes are TRBV2 and TRBJ2-7; 8 nucleotides align to TRBD2. This CDR3 has 14 residues. CDR1 SNHLY and CDR2 FYNNEI come from the germline V gene. V shed 4 bases and J 1 base; nucleotides not matched to a gene: 3. The CDR3 loop is CASSVERESYEQYF. The DNA for the CDR3 is TGTGCCAGCAGTGTGGAGCGGGAGTCCTACGAGCAGTACTTC.

Turning to this clone: Compared with germline, one end of the junction differs, possibly owing to a read error. The chain carries TRBV7-2 and TRBJ2-1; D is unresolved. CDR3 length: 11 residues. Germline CDR1 is SGHTA and CDR2 is FQGNSA. The CDR3 here is CASSRYDEQFF. Written as DNA, the CDR3 is TGTGCCAGCAGCCGCTACGATGAGCAGTTCTTC.

The gene calls are TRBV4-2 and TRBJ2-3; 13 bases are shared with TRBD2. J gave up 6 bases and V 4 bases, and 7 bases lay outside the gene matches. The germline V gene encodes CDR1 LGHNA and CDR2 YNFKEQ. This CDR3 has 16 residues. DNA of the CDR3: TGTGCCAGCAGCCGGGGACTAGCGGGGAGCGGGGATACGCAGTATTTT. Protein product: CASSRGLAGSGDTQYF.

Remarks on this clone: Compared with germline, one end of the junction differs, possibly owing to a read error. The chain links TRBV7-7 to TRBJ2-2; 7 nucleotides match TRBD1. The CDR3 is made up of 14 amino acids. The germline V gene has CDR1 SSHAT and CDR2 FNYEAQ (reference sequence). CDR3 loop: CASSRDSQAGELFF. The CDR3 region has the DNA TGTGCTAGCAGCCGGGACAGCCAAGCCGGGGAGCTGTTTTTT.

This clone was recorded only once. The V and J genes are TRBV5-1 and TRBJ2-3; D gene unclear. This CDR3 spans 14 amino acids. The germline gives CDR1 SGHRS, CDR2 YFSETQ. Trimming removed 0 bases at V and 3 bases at J, with 8 bases between. CDR3 in amino acids: CASSLDPGTDTQYF. The CDR3 DNA reads TGCGCCAGCAGCTTGGACCCCGGTACAGATACGCAGTATTTT.

The J gene is TRBJ2-3, the V gene TRBV5-6; TRBD2 matches at 7 bases. Germline V gene data show CDR1 as SGHDT and CDR2 as YYEEEE. J was trimmed by 5 bases and V by 3 bases; bases with no gene match: 9. The CDR3 spans 15 residues. The CDR3 sequence is CASSYPAGVGDTQYF. The CDR3 coding sequence is TGTGCCAGCAGCTATCCTGCGGGAGTGGGAGATACGCAGTATTTT.